At least ten counts were recorded for the clone carrying this T cell receptor (beta chain). TCR beta CDR3 regions were amplified from RNA. The HTBI primer set drove a first-round RT-PCR of the TCR CDR3. TCRdb itself ran the multiplex PCR reads through MiXCR, one entry per CDR3 protein. Of approximately 870,000 distinct CDR3 sequences detected, more than 30% appear once; the ten largest clones hold approximately 10%. Patients aged 18 to 65 with hyperthyroidism were newly diagnosed, with duration under 2 months. Germline V gene sequence: CDR1 WSHSY, CDR2 SAAADI. Trimming left V 2 bases short and J 4 bases short, with 18 bases between. There are 18 residues in the CDR3. This entry comes from a study of T cells in Graves' hyperthyroidism and ophthalmopathy.

V and J are TRBV10-2 and TRBJ2-6; tentatively, D is TRBD2 (5 bases). Sequenced: blood. The TCR originated in a man aged 18 to 29 with Graves' hyperthyroidism. The CDR3 reads CASSEDGTAGPGANVLTF. In nucleotides, the CDR3 is TGCGCCAGCAGTGAGGACGGCACGGCGGGTCCAGGGGCCAACGTCCTGACTTTC.